Sequencing of this T cell receptor (beta chain) was carried out in a study of vaccination effects on CD4 cells after COVID-19. CDR3 length: 16 amino acids. The germline gives CDR1 MNHEY, CDR2 SVGAGI. The V gene lost 0 bases and the J gene lost 3 bases, with 11 bases spanning the gap. Concerning this clone itself: Its antigen is still unknown.

The ViraFEST assay expanded antigen-specific CD4+ T cells with viral peptide pools before sequencing. Having been cultured for approximately ten days, the cells underwent CD4+ T cell isolation. The cohort was immunized with two doses of either the BNT162b2 or mRNA-1273 vaccine. Some clones are missing from TCRdb's copy, which holds only in-frame ones; the method was immunoSEQ multiplex PCR. The table lists about 32,000 clones, approximately 72% of them singletons, with approximately 12% in the top ten. J is TRBJ2-2 and V is TRBV6-5; possible D gene TRBD1, 6 bases. The sequence came from a human donor who received a COVID-19 vaccine. Sequenced material: CD4+ T cells from PBMCs cultured with HCoV-229E spike peptides, taken after COVID-19 vaccination. Here the CDR3 DNA reads TGTGCCAGCAGTTACTCCACACAGGGTGACACCGGGGAGCTGTTTTTT. Amino acid sequence: CASSYSTQGDTGELFF.